The 7 T cell receptor beta chains presented below share a single source sample, sequenced in a study of T cells after yellow fever vaccination. A single record per CDR3 protein comes from TCRdb applying MiXCR to the 5' RACE reads. The repertoire consists of 400,000 or so distinct CDR3 sequences, with 18% occurring once and the leading ten covering roughly a sixth. Sequenced material: PBMCs, taken before the yellow fever booster vaccination. These receptors were taken from a man between 18 and 35 years old who received the YFV17D yellow fever vaccine.

This chain connects TRBV10-3 to TRBJ2-5; possibly TRBD2 for D (5 bases). Germline CDR1 reads ENHRY; CDR2 reads SYGVKD. The V gene lost 8 bases and the J gene lost 1 base, with 11 bases spanning the gap. This CDR3 comprises 13 residues. The CDR3 region has the DNA TGTGCCATCGGTACTAGGGCCCAAGAGACCCAGTACTTC. Protein: CAIGTRAQETQYF.

There are a few counts of this clonotype. V usage is TRBV12-3 or TRBV12-4 and J usage is TRBJ2-1, with 13 bases fitting TRBD2. CDR3 length: 14 residues. Trimming cost V 10 bases and J 10 bases; bases outside gene matches: 10. As DNA, the CDR3 is TGTGCCACCAACCCGGGACTAGCGGGATACGAGCAGTTCTTC. Translating it yields CATNPGLAGYEQFF.

V gene TRBV7-9 combines with J gene TRBJ2-5; either TRBD1 or TRBD2 may fit D (5 bases each). Trimming cost V 8 bases and J 7 bases, with 26 bases left between them. The CDR3 is 16 amino acids. Looked up from germline, CDR1 is SEHNR and CDR2 is FQNEAQ (reference sequence). The CDR3: CASQAPIHRDRRTQYF. CDR3 nucleotides: TGTGCCAGCCAAGCCCCCATCCACCGGGACCGGAGGACCCAGTACTTC.

The CDR3 bases are TGCGCCAGCAGCTCCCATTGGGCGGCAGTCGAGAACACCGGGGAGCTGTTTTTT. It codes for CASSSHWAAVENTGELFF. The chain uses TRBV4-3 and TRBJ2-2; D uncertain. Trimming shortened V by 5 bases and J by 1 base, and 20 bases separated the two germline ends. Germline V gene sequence: CDR1 LGHNA, CDR2 YSLEER. This CDR3 has 18 residues.

The genes are TRBV14 and TRBJ2-1; 10 bases agree with TRBD2. The germline CDR1 and CDR2 sequences are SGHDN and FVKESK. There are 17 residues in the CDR3. The junction had 11 bases not matched to a gene; V was cut back by 0 bases and J by 9 bases. For the CDR3, the DNA is TGTGCCAGCAGCCAAGAAATGGTAGCGGGGGGAATAATTGAGCAGTTCTTC. Its translation: CASSQEMVAGGIIEQFF.

V usage is TRBV3-1 and J usage is TRBJ1-6, with D unresolved. The V end lost 1 base, the J end lost 14 bases, and 9 bases lay between the germline ends. The CDR3 has 12 amino acids. Germline V CDR1 and CDR2: LGHDT, YNNKEL (reference sequence). CDR3 DNA sequence: TGTGCCAGCAGCCAAGGGGAGCGGACCCTCCACTTT. Amino acids: CASSQGERTLHF.

This clonotype was picked up many times. This chain connects TRBV3-1 to TRBJ2-5, with D possibly being TRBD2 (6 bases). Trimming took off 4 bases at V and 2 bases at J, with 14 bases between the two ends. Germline loops: CDR1 LGHDT, CDR2 YNNKEL (reference sequence). The length of the CDR3 is 15 residues. The CDR3 is CASSLTASGQETQYF. The CDR3 DNA follows: TGTGCCAGCAGCCTCACCGCCAGCGGGCAAGAGACCCAGTACTTC.